This TCR beta chain is drawn from a study of CD4+ T cells in melanoma. Generated by immunoSEQ multiplex PCR, the TCRdb table keeps only in-frame clones and is missing some. The sample records over 8,000 clones, around 73% being singletons. The germline CDR1 and CDR2 sequences are SEHNR and FQNEAQ (reference sequence). The CDR3 spans 15 residues. V was pared by 2 bases and J by 0 bases, with 10 bases between. The sample holds one count of this clone. The target antigen is unknown. Findings of the study overall: CD8+ T cell, macrophage and B cell function reportedly correlated with neoantigen-specific CD4+ T cells.

Sequenced material: tumor tissue. The clonotype originates from a human donor with melanoma. The chain joins TRBV7-9 to TRBJ1-1; D remains ambiguous. CDR3 nucleotide sequence: TGTGCCAGCAGCTTAAGTTCTACAGTGAACACTGAAGCTTTCTTT. Translated: CASSLSSTVNTEAFF.